Sequencing of this TCR beta chain was carried out in a study of T-cell reconstitution after alpha-beta-depleted transplantation in children listed by TCRdb under 2016. A note on the overall study: Using TCR repertoire profiling, the study followed T-cell immune reconstitution in a quantitative way in children after TCRalphabeta/CD19-depleted allogeneic hematopoietic cell transplantation.

In the germline V gene, CDR1 corresponds to MDHEN and CDR2 to SYDVKM. The CDR3 spans 12 residues, from the cysteine through the phenylalanine. Only the CDR3 portion is preserved as DNA: 36 bases, with reading frame beginning at the first base. Compared with germline, V lacks 9 bases and J lacks 7 bases; bases without a gene match: 6. The library was generated by PCR. The sequencing machine was an Illumina HiSeq 2500. TCR libraries were prepared with molecular barcoding, using unique molecular identifiers to normalize TCRbeta repertoire quantification. TCRdb handled the public reads itself, with Q25 trimming in fastp and clone calling in MiXCR, and kept productive beta chains. Each record represents a unique CDR3 protein, reported with the most common genes and DNA among its rows. The sample table lists hundreds of thousands of distinct CDR3 sequences, roughly 17% of them with a count of one. Together, the top ten hold approximately 1% of the sample.

This clonotype was seen a few times. Its antigen is not yet known. It has no much larger one-base neighbor in the sample; base qualities were not kept. This sequence uses TRBV28 and TRBJ2-4; TRBD1 matches 7 bases in the middle. The source was PBMCs from the stem cell graft donor, collected from the stem cell graft. This clonotype was obtained from a human donor who donated a stem cell graft to a child with acute myeloid leukemia. The DNA sequence is given as TGTGCCAGTACCGGGACAGTCAACATTCAGTACTTC. It codes for CASTGTVNIQYF.